This T cell receptor (beta chain) was captured in a study of blood T cell repertoires in COVID-19. Sequenced by immunoSEQ multiplex PCR; TCRdb stores in-frame clones only, minus some. The profile shows fewer than 350,000 clones, 86% of them singletons. The sample holds a few counts of this clone. This CDR3 region has 12 residues. Trimming at V came to 0 bases and at J to 8 bases, leaving 1 base not matched to a gene. The germline V gene has CDR1 GTSNPN and CDR2 SVGIG (reference sequence). This clonotype was sampled from a woman in her 70s with COVID-19, enrolled during active disease. Sequenced sample: peripheral blood. This chain uses TRBV30 with TRBJ2-4; 7 nucleotides align to TRBD1. CDR3 sequence: CAWSVQGYIQYF. CDR3 nucleotides: TGTGCCTGGAGTGTACAGGGGTACATTCAGTACTTC. The variable domain in full, completed from reference TRBV30 and TRBJ2-4, reads SQTIHQWPATLVQPVGSPLSLECTVEGTSNPNLYWYRQAAGRGLQLLFYSVGIGQISSEVPQNLSASRPQDRQFILSSKKLLLSDSGFYLCAWSVQGYIQYFGAGTRLSVL.